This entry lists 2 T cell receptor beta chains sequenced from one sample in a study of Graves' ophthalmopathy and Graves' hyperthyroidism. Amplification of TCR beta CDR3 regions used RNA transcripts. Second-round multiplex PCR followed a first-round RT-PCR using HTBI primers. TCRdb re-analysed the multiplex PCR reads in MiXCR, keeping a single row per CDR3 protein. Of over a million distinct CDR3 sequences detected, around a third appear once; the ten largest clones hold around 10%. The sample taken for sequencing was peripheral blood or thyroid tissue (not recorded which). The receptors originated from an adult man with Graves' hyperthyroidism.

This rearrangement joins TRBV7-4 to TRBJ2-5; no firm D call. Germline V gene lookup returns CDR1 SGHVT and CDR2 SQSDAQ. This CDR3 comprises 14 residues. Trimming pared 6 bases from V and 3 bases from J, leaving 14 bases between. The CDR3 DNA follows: TGTGCCAGCAGGGATAGCTGGAGTAAAGAGACCCAGTACTTC. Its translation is CASRDSWSKETQYF. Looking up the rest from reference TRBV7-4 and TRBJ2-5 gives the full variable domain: GAGVSQSPRYKVAKRGRDVALRCDSISGHVTLYWYRQTLGQGSEVLTYSQSDAQRDKSGRPSGRFSAERPERSVSTLKIQRTEQGDSAVYLCASRDSWSKETQYFGPGTRLLVL.

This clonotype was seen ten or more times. CDR3 DNA: TGCAGTGCTAGTGACCACAGGGGCAATCAGCCCCAGCATTTT. This gives the protein CSASDHRGNQPQHF. V gene TRBV20-1 combines with J gene TRBJ1-5, with a weak D call TRBD1 (6 bases). The CDR3 spans 14 residues. V was shortened by 3 bases and J by 2 bases, with 11 bases between the two germline ends. From germline, CDR1 is DFQATT and CDR2 SNEGSKA (reference sequence).